This entry lists 4 T cell receptor beta chains sequenced from one sample in a study of blood T cell repertoires in COVID-19. TCRdb's table, derived via immunoSEQ multiplex PCR, lists solely in-frame clones and lacks some. The sample includes 140,000 or so clones, about 80% of them seen just once. Sequencing input: peripheral blood. These receptors were obtained from a woman aged 80 or older with acute or convalescent COVID-19.

The V call is TRBV6-5, the J call TRBJ1-2; 7 bases match TRBD1. V shed 4 bases and J 4 bases; nucleotides not matched to a gene: 3. Germline V gene data show CDR1 as MNHEY and CDR2 as SVGAGI. The CDR3 extends over 13 amino acids. CDR3 in DNA: TGTGCCAGCAGTTCCAGGGGGACCTATGGCTACACCTTC. This encodes CASSSRGTYGYTF.

V gene TRBV6-5 combines with J gene TRBJ1-5; 8 nucleotides agree with TRBD1. V gave up 4 bases and J gave up 11 bases; unmatched junction bases: 13. CDR1 is MNHEY, CDR2 SVGAGI, per germline. The CDR3 covers 15 residues. The CDR3 sequence: CASSWTSTGDSAQHF. CDR3 nucleotides: TGTGCCAGCAGTTGGACTTCGACAGGGGATTCAGCCCAGCATTTT.

J is TRBJ2-2 and V is TRBV18, with 9 bases matching TRBD1. Germline lookup yields CDR1 KGHSH and CDR2 LQKENI. The J segment lost 2 bases and the V segment lost 4 bases, leaving 2 bases of the junction unmatched. CDR3 length equals 15 residues. CDR3 nucleotides: TGTGCCAGCTCACAGGGACAGGGAAACACCGGGGAGCTGTTTTTT. It codes for CASSQGQGNTGELFF.

The chain uses TRBV6-2 or TRBV6-3 and TRBJ1-3; D is uncertain. V lost 2 bases and J 0 bases, leaving 5 bases between the germline ends. Per the germline V gene, CDR1 is MNHEY and CDR2 is SVGEGT. The length of the CDR3 is 14 residues. CDR3 in DNA: TGTGCCAGCAGTTACCTGAGCTCTGGAAACACCATATATTTT. This codes for CASSYLSSGNTIYF.